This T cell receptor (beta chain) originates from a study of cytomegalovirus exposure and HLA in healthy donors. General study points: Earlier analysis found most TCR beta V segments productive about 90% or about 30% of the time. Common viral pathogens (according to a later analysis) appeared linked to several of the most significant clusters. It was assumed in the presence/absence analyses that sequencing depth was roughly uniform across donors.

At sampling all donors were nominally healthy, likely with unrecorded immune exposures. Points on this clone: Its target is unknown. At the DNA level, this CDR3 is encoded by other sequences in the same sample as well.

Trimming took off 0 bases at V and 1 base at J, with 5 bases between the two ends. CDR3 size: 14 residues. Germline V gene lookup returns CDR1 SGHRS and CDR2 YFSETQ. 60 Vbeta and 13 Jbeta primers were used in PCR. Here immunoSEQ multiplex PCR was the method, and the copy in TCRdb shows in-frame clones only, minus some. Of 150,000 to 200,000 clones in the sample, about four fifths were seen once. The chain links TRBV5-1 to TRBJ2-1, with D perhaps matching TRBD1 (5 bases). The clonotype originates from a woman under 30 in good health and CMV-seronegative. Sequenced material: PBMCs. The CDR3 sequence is CASSLAGSYNEQFF. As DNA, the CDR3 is TGCGCCAGCAGCTTGGCAGGGTCCTACAATGAGCAGTTCTTC.